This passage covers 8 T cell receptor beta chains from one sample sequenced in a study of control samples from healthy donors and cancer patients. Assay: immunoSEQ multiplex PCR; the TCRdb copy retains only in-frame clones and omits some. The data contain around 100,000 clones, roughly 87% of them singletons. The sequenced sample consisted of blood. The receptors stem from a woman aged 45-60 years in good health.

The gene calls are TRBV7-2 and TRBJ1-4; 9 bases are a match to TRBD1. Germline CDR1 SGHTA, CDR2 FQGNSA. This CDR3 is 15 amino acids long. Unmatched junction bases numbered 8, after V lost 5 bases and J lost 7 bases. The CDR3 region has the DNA TGTGCCAGCAGCCCACAAGGGACAGGGACTGAAAAACTGTTTTTT. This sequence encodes CASSPQGTGTEKLFF.

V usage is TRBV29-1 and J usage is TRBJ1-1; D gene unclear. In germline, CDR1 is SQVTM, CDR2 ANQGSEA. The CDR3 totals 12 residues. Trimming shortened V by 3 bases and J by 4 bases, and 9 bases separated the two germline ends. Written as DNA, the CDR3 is TGCAGCGTTGACAGAAGGCCCACTGAAGCTTTCTTT. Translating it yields CSVDRRPTEAFF. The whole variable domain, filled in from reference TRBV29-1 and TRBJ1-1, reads SAVISQKPSRDICQRGTSLTIQCQVDSQVTMMFWYRQQPGQSLTLIATANQGSEATYESGFVIDKFPISRPNLTFSTLTVSNMSPEDSSIYLCSVDRRPTEAFFGQGTRLTVV.

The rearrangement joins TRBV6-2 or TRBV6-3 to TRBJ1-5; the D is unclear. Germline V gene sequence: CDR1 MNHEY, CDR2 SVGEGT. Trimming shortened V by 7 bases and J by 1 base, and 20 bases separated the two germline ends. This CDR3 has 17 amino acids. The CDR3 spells CASTPQIGFYSNQPQHF. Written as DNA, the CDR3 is TGTGCCAGCACCCCTCAAATCGGGTTCTACAGCAATCAGCCCCAGCATTTT.

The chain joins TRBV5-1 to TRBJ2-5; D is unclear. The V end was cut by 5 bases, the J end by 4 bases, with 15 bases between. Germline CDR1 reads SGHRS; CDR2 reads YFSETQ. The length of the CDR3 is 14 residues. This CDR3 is CASRPVVNAETQYF. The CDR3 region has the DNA TGCGCCAGCAGGCCAGTTGTTAATGCAGAGACCCAGTACTTC.

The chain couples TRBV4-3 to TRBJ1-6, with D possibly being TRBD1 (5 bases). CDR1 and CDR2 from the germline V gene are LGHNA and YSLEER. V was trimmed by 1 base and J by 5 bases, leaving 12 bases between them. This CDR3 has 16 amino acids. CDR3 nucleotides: TGCGCCAGCAGCCAAGGTTCCTGGGGGGATAATTCACCCCTCCACTTT. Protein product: CASSQGSWGDNSPLHF.

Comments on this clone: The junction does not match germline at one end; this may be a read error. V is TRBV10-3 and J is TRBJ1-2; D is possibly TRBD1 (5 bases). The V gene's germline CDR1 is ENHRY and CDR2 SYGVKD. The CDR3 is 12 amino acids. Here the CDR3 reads CAISESGPPRAF. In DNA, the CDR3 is TGTGCCATCAGTGAGTCGGGACCTCCCAGGGCCTTC.

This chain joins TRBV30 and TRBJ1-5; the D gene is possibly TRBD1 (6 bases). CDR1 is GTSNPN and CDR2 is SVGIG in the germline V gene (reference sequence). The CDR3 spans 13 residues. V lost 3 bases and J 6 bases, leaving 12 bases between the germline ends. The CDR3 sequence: CAWRGTTGQPQHF. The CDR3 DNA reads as TGTGCCTGGAGGGGGACAACGGGTCAGCCCCAGCATTTT. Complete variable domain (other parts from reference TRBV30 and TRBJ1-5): SQTIHQWPATLVQPVGSPLSLECTVEGTSNPNLYWYRQAAGRGLQLLFYSVGIGQISSEVPQNLSASRPQDRQFILSSKKLLLSDSGFYLCAWRGTTGQPQHFGDGTRLSIL.

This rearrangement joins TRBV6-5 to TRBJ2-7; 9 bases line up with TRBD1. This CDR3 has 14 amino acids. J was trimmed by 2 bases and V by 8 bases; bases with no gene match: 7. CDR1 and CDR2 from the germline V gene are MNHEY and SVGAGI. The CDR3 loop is CASGAGQGPYEQYF. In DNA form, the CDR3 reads TGTGCCAGCGGCGCGGGACAGGGCCCCTACGAGCAGTACTTC.